The sequence of this T cell receptor (beta chain) was determined in a study of T-cell memory formation after mild COVID-19. Study background: Largely, the TCR clusters proved donor specific. Whole-study results and caveats: The study found balanced CD4/CD8 in clones contracting day 15 to 85 and a CD4+ lean in later expanders. Unconfirmed was the SARS-CoV-2 specificity of second-wave clones that peaked on day 37.

After 5'RACE with constant-segment primers, TCR alpha and TCR beta cDNA libraries carrying sample barcodes and UMIs were obtained. In TCRdb, the 5' RACE reads were re-called with MiXCR into one record per CDR3 protein. The repertoire has under 250,000 distinct CDR3 sequences, over 15% of them found once; the top ten carry 2.1%. A note on this clonotype: The antigen remains unidentified.

CDR3 length: 14 amino acids. The germline V and J ends were trimmed by 0 bases and 9 bases, with 12 bases remaining between them. Per germline, CDR1 DFQATT and CDR2 SNEGSKA (reference sequence). This clonotype was obtained from an adult woman who had mild COVID-19 (a few samples of this study predate the infection). Cell type and time point are not known. The chain is built from TRBV20-1 and TRBJ1-6, with D hard to call. Source material: PBMCs or a T cell subset sorted from them (not recorded which). The CDR3 sequence is CSARDATRSSPLHF. The DNA of the CDR3 is TGCAGTGCTAGAGACGCCACCCGGTCTTCACCCCTCCACTTT.